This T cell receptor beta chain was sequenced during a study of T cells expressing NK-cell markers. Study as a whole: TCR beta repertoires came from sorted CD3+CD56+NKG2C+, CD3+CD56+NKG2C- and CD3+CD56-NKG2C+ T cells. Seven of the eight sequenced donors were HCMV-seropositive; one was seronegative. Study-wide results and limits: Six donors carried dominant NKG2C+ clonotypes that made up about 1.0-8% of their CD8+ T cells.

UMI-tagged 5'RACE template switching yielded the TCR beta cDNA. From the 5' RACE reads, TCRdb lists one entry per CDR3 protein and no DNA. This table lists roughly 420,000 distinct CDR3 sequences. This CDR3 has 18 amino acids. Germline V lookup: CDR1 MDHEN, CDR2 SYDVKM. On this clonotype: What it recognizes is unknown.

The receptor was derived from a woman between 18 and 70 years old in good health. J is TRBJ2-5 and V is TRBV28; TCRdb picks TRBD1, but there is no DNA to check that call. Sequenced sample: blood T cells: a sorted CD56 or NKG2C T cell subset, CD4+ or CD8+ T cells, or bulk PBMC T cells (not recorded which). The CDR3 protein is CASRPTGAGRLYQETQYF.